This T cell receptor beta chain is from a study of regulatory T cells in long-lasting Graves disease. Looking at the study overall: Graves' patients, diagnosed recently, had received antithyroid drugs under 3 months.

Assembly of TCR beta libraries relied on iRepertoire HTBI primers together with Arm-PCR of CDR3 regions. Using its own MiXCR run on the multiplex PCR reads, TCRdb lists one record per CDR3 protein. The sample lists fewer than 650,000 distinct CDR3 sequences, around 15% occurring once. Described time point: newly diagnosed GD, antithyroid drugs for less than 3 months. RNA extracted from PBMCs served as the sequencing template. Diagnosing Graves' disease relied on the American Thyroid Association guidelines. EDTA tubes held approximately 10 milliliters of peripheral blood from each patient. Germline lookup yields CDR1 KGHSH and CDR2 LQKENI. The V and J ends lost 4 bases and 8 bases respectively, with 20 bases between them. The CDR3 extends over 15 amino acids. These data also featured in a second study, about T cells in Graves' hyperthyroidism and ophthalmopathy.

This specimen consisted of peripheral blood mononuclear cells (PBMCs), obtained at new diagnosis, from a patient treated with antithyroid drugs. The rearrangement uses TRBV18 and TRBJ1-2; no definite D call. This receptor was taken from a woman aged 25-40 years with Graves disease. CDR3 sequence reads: CASSLKQLWGEGYTF. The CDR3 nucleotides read TGTGCCAGCTCACTAAAACAGCTCTGGGGTGAGGGCTACACCTTC. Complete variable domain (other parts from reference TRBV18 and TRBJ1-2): NAGVMQNPRHLVRRRGQEARLRCSPMKGHSHVYWYRQLPEEGLKFMVYLQKENIIDESGMPKERFSAEFPKEGPSILRIQQVVRGDSAAYFCASSLKQLWGEGYTFGSGTRLTVV.